This TCR beta chain was documented in a study of vaccination and CD4 T cells after COVID-19. Study summary: Participants got two doses of BNT162b2 or mRNA-1273 vaccine. Study-wide points: The median number of SARS-CoV-2-reactive clonotypes increased from approximately 21 to 38, a change that did not reach significance.

There are 12 residues in the CDR3. Per germline, CDR1 DFQATT and CDR2 SNEGSKA (reference sequence). Germline trimming cut 3 bases from V and 6 bases from J; bases unmatched to any gene: 1. Researchers used the Oncomine TCR Beta short-read assay to sequence DNA from cultured CD4+ T cells. Using its own MiXCR run on the PCR reads, TCRdb lists one record per CDR3 protein. The repertoire includes 25,000 to 30,000 distinct CDR3 sequences, about two thirds of them detected once, and 17% sits in the top ten. As to treatment: roughly 10-day PBMC culture with coronavirus spike peptide pools or control peptides (ViraFEST assay). The ViraFEST method relied on peptide pools to expand antigen-specific T cells, followed by TCR sequencing. Concerning this clonotype: Its antigen is still unknown.

This receptor was obtained from a human donor who received a COVID-19 vaccine. The sequencing here drew on CD4+ T cells from blood, cultured in vitro, taken after SARS-CoV-2 vaccination. This chain links TRBV20-1 with TRBJ2-3, with TRBD1 identical over 9 bases. The CDR3 spells CSARTGGDTQYF. The DNA of the CDR3 is TGCAGTGCTAGGACAGGGGGGGATACGCAGTATTTT.